These 27 T cell receptor beta chains originate from one sample sequenced in a study of long-term antiretroviral therapy in people with HIV. A v3.0 immunoSEQ assay was performed at survey level. Sequencing used immunoSEQ multiplex PCR; TCRdb keeps in-frame clones, though not all of them. The data show tens of thousands of clones, almost 97% seen once. Sample: unsorted PBMCs, taken 6.9 years after starting antiretroviral therapy. These receptors came from a man in his thirties or forties with HIV.

V gene TRBV5-6 combines with J gene TRBJ2-3; D is ambiguous. This CDR3 spans 15 amino acids. The V end was cut by 0 bases, the J end by 5 bases, with 13 bases between. Germline V lookup: CDR1 SGHDT, CDR2 YYEEEE. The CDR3: CASSLASTTLDTQYF. The CDR3 nucleotides are TGTGCCAGCAGCTTGGCCAGCACTACCTTAGATACGCAGTATTTT.

The chain combines TRBV5-5 with TRBJ1-4; D might be TRBD1 (5 bases). Per germline, CDR1 SGHKS and CDR2 YYEKEE (reference sequence). This CDR3 spans 15 amino acids. V shed 2 bases and J shed 7 bases, with 15 bases lying between them. DNA for the CDR3: TGTGCCAGCAGCTTTTCCGGGACGGTCCGTGAAAAACTGTTTTTT. It is translated as CASSFSGTVREKLFF.

The V gene is TRBV19, the J gene TRBJ2-1; D is uncertain. The CDR3 loop spans 15 amino acids. The germline CDR1 and CDR2 sequences are LNHDA and SQIVND (reference sequence). Trimming shortened V by 0 bases and J by 6 bases, and 12 bases separated the two germline ends. CDR3 sequence (DNA): TGTGCCAGTAGTATAGATACCTACGTGGGCAATGAGCAGTTCTTC. Translation: CASSIDTYVGNEQFF.

The gene calls are TRBV29-1 and TRBJ2-5; 11 bases match TRBD1. The CDR3 runs 14 residues. Germline values: CDR1 SQVTM, CDR2 ANQGSEA. Losses at the gene ends were 4 bases for V and 4 bases for J; bases not matched to a gene: 5. Here the CDR3 DNA reads TGCAGCGTTGGTGGGGACAGGGGGGGAGAGACCCAGTACTTC. Its protein product is CSVGGDRGGETQYF.

The chain has TRBV6-1 and TRBJ2-7; D uncertain. V lost 4 bases, J lost 0 bases, and 7 bases lay in between. CDR1 is MNHNS, CDR2 SASEGT, per germline. This CDR3 has 13 amino acids. The CDR3 sequence is CASSVELSYEQYF. CDR3 bases: TGTGCCAGCAGTGTTGAGCTCTCCTACGAGCAGTACTTC.

This sequence joins TRBV27 and TRBJ1-1; no firm D call. Germline assignment: CDR1 MNHEY and CDR2 SMNVEV (reference sequence). The CDR3 is 13 residues long. V gave up 1 base and J gave up 7 bases, with 10 bases separating them. CDR3: CASSLYPRGEAFF. In DNA, the CDR3 is TGTGCCAGCAGTTTATACCCGAGAGGTGAAGCTTTCTTT.

The J gene is TRBJ2-2, the V gene TRBV7-8; 10 nucleotides agree with TRBD2. CDR1 SGHVS and CDR2 FQNEAQ come from the germline V gene. The V gene end was trimmed by 8 bases and the J gene end by 5 bases; junction bases not matched to a gene: 14. This CDR3 contains 17 residues. CDR3 residues: CASSVTSGPVGTGELFF. In DNA, the CDR3 is TGTGCCAGCTCCGTGACTAGCGGGCCCGTAGGGACCGGGGAGCTGTTTTTT.

In its sample, this clone was seen once. The chain combines TRBV5-3 with TRBJ1-5; 9 bases agree with TRBD1. TRBV5-3 is known as an ORF, though its function is uncertain. V lost 2 bases to trimming and J lost 4 bases; unmatched junction nucleotides: 16. The CDR3 runs 19 residues. The CDR3 sequence is CARSFRFWGPGTGNQPQHF. As DNA, the CDR3 is TGTGCCAGAAGCTTTCGTTTTTGGGGTCCCGGGACAGGGAATCAGCCCCAGCATTTT.

The chain employs TRBV7-2 and TRBJ2-1; 14 bases are a match to TRBD2. The germline V gene has CDR1 SGHTA and CDR2 FQGNSA. The junction had 6 bases not matched to a gene; V was cut back by 4 bases and J by 10 bases. The CDR3 covers 15 residues. CDR3 bases: TGTGCCAGCAGCTGGGGGACTAGCGGGAGAGGAGAGCAGTTCTTC. Translating it yields CASSWGTSGRGEQFF.

This chain connects TRBV5-4 to TRBJ2-2; 9 bases align to TRBD1. The CDR3 consists of 17 residues. The germline CDR1 and CDR2 sequences are SGHNT and YYREEE (reference sequence). The junction had 13 bases not matched to a gene; V was cut back by 4 bases and J by 6 bases. Here the CDR3 reads CASSREMSGQGAGELFF. Written as DNA, the CDR3 is TGTGCCAGCAGCAGAGAGATGTCGGGACAGGGAGCCGGGGAGCTGTTTTTT.

The chain combines TRBV6-1 with TRBJ2-7, with D unclear. Trimming stripped 8 bases from V and 2 bases from J, with 7 bases between. This CDR3 region has 11 residues. Germline assignment: CDR1 MNHNS and CDR2 SASEGT. The CDR3 sequence is CASSIAYEQYF. CDR3 coding DNA: TGTGCCAGCTCCATCGCCTACGAGCAGTACTTC.

The V gene is TRBV4-3, the J gene TRBJ2-3; no firm D call. The CDR3 runs to 14 residues. Germline V gives CDR1 LGHNA, CDR2 YSLEER. The V end was cut by 4 bases, the J end by 1 base, with 9 bases between. CDR3: CASSRKTGTDTQYF. The CDR3 bases are TGCGCCAGCAGCCGAAAAACTGGCACAGATACGCAGTATTTT.

This chain connects TRBV15 to TRBJ2-7; D is possibly TRBD1 (6 bases). The CDR3 length is 13 residues. The ends were cut back, 0 bases at V and 6 bases at J, with 9 bases in the middle. Germline lookup yields CDR1 LNHNV and CDR2 YYDKDF (reference sequence). This CDR3 is CATSRDLGGEQYF. In DNA, the CDR3 is TGTGCCACCAGCAGAGATCTAGGGGGCGAGCAGTACTTC. The full variable domain, in which reference TRBV15 and TRBJ2-7 provide the parts outside the CDR3, is DAMVIQNPRYQVTQFGKPVTLSCSQTLNHNVMYWYQQKSSQAPKLLFHYYDKDFNNEADTPDNFQSRRPNTSFCFLDIRSPGLGDTAMYLCATSRDLGGEQYFGPGTRLTVT.

This clone appeared a single time. The chain is built from TRBV4-2 and TRBJ2-3; D is perhaps TRBD1 (5 bases). This CDR3 comprises 17 residues. Germline V gene sequence: CDR1 LGHNA, CDR2 YNFKEQ. V was trimmed by 0 bases and J by 2 bases, leaving 15 bases between them. DNA for the CDR3: TGTGCCAGCAGCCAAGAACAGGCGTTAGACCACACAGATACGCAGTATTTT. Translating gives CASSQEQALDHTDTQYF.

This chain links TRBV6-5 with TRBJ2-7; 7 positions agree with TRBD1. With V trimmed by 4 bases and J by 0 bases, 9 bases remained unmatched. CDR3 length: 16 residues. Germline CDR1 is MNHEY and CDR2 is SVGAGI. CDR3 bases: TGTGCCAGCAGTTTAACACAGGGGCCAAACTCCTACGAGCAGTACTTC. Its protein product is CASSLTQGPNSYEQYF.

This chain connects TRBV28 to TRBJ2-7, with D perhaps TRBD2 (6 bases). The germline V gene has CDR1 MDHEN and CDR2 SYDVKM. The CDR3 loop spans 12 amino acids. Deletions cut 2 bases from V and 13 bases from J, with 15 bases between. CDR3 coding DNA: TGTGCCAGCAGTTTAATCGGCGGGGCAACATACTTC. Translation gives CASSLIGGATYF.

V usage is TRBV25-1 and J usage is TRBJ2-3; D uncertain. The CDR3 loop spans 13 amino acids. V lost 5 bases, J lost 0 bases, and 6 bases lay in between. The germline gives CDR1 MGHDK, CDR2 SYGVNS. CDR3 in amino acids: CASSMLSTDTQYF. CDR3 DNA: TGTGCCAGCAGTATGCTCAGCACAGATACGCAGTATTTT.

On this clone: At one end, the junction sequence differs from germline, possibly due to a read error. The chain is built from TRBV10-2 and TRBJ2-7; D not certain. The CDR3 is 12 amino acids. The germline gives CDR1 WSHSY, CDR2 SAAADI. CDR3 amino acids: CASSEYTYAQYF. The CDR3 nucleotides are TGCGCCAGCAGTGAGTACACCTACGCGCAGTACTTC.

V is TRBV4-1 and J is TRBJ2-5, with D possibly matching TRBD2 (5 bases). This CDR3 is 17 amino acids long. V was clipped by 1 base and J by 0 bases, with 15 bases between them. The germline V gene has CDR1 MGHRA and CDR2 YSYEKL. The CDR3 sequence is CASSQVRRDPYQETQYF. In DNA, the CDR3 is TGCGCCAGCAGCCAAGTACGCCGGGATCCGTACCAAGAGACCCAGTACTTC.

The chain employs TRBV7-9 and TRBJ1-2, with D possibly matching TRBD1 (5 bases). Trimming cost V 3 bases and J 8 bases, with 13 bases left between them. The germline gives CDR1 SEHNR, CDR2 FQNEAQ (reference sequence). The CDR3 is 13 residues long. The CDR3 spells CASSFAGGEGYTF. In nucleotides, the CDR3 is TGTGCCAGCAGCTTCGCGGGAGGGGAGGGCTACACCTTC. Drawing the rest from reference TRBV7-9 and TRBJ1-2, the complete variable domain is DTGVSQNPRHKITKRGQNVTFRCDPISEHNRLYWYRQTLGQGPEFLTYFQNEAQLEKSRLLSDRFSAERPKGSFSTLEIQRTEQGDSAMYLCASSFAGGEGYTFGSGTRLTVV.

The chain employs TRBV19 and TRBJ2-2; the D gene is possibly TRBD2 (7 bases). V gave up 10 bases and J gave up 2 bases, with 23 bases separating them. The length of the CDR3 is 17 residues. Per germline, CDR1 LNHDA and CDR2 SQIVND (reference sequence). DNA of the CDR3: TGTGCCACGCCCAGTGGCGCGGCGGGGGCCAACACCGGGGAGCTGTTTTTT. Translated: CATPSGAAGANTGELFF.

V is TRBV29-1 and J is TRBJ2-7, with 9 bases fitting TRBD1. The germline CDR1 and CDR2 sequences are SQVTM and ANQGSEA. This CDR3 is 14 amino acids long. Germline trimming cut 6 bases from V and 1 base from J; bases unmatched to any gene: 7. The CDR3 spells CSVDTGTGSYEQYF. DNA for the CDR3: TGCAGCGTCGATACCGGGACAGGGTCCTACGAGCAGTACTTC.

The V and J genes are TRBV19 and TRBJ1-1; TRBD1 aligns across 7 bases. Germline CDR1 and CDR2: LNHDA and SQIVND (reference sequence). With V trimmed by 10 bases and J by 11 bases, 16 bases remained unmatched. This CDR3 spans 13 amino acids. CDR3 bases: TGTGCCATACCGGGACGAGGAGGGGGCAACGCTTTCTTT. Protein sequence: CAIPGRGGGNAFF.

V is TRBV18 and J is TRBJ2-7, with TRBD1 matching over 9 bases. The CDR3 sequence is 16 residues long. V gave up 3 bases and J gave up 6 bases; unmatched junction bases: 12. The V gene's germline CDR1 is KGHSH and CDR2 LQKENI. The CDR3 DNA follows: TGTGCCAGCTCACCTCCCATAAGACAGGGGGGGGGCGAGCAGTACTTC. Its protein is CASSPPIRQGGGEQYF. Complete variable domain (other parts from reference TRBV18 and TRBJ2-7): NAGVMQNPRHLVRRRGQEARLRCSPMKGHSHVYWYRQLPEEGLKFMVYLQKENIIDESGMPKERFSAEFPKEGPSILRIQQVVRGDSAAYFCASSPPIRQGGGEQYFGPGTRLTVT.

This rearrangement joins TRBV7-8 to TRBJ2-1, with D tentatively TRBD1 or TRBD2 (5 bases each). The CDR3 has 17 amino acids. From germline, CDR1 is SGHVS and CDR2 FQNEAQ. V was cut by 1 base and J by 8 bases, with 21 bases left in between. The CDR3 spells CASSLEVGVLSPYEQFF. The CDR3 DNA sequence: TGTGCCAGCAGCTTAGAGGTGGGGGTACTTTCCCCCTATGAGCAGTTCTTC.

The genes are TRBV18 and TRBJ2-7, with TRBD2 matching 9 bases. The CDR3 loop spans 16 amino acids. The germline V gene has CDR1 KGHSH and CDR2 LQKENI. The V segment lost 3 bases and the J segment 6 bases; nucleotides outside the gene matches: 12. The CDR3 reads CASSPHHAGGPREQYF. The CDR3 coding sequence is TGTGCCAGCTCACCCCACCACGCGGGAGGGCCACGCGAGCAGTACTTC.

This chain joins TRBV5-1 and TRBJ2-5, with TRBD2 matching 13 bases. This CDR3 is built from 14 residues. V was clipped by 5 bases and J by 5 bases; unmatched bases: 3. Germline-derived CDR1 and CDR2 are SGHRS and YFSETQ. The CDR3 DNA follows: TGCGCCAGCAGGACTAGCGGGGGGTGGGAGACCCAGTACTTC. It is translated as CASRTSGGWETQYF.